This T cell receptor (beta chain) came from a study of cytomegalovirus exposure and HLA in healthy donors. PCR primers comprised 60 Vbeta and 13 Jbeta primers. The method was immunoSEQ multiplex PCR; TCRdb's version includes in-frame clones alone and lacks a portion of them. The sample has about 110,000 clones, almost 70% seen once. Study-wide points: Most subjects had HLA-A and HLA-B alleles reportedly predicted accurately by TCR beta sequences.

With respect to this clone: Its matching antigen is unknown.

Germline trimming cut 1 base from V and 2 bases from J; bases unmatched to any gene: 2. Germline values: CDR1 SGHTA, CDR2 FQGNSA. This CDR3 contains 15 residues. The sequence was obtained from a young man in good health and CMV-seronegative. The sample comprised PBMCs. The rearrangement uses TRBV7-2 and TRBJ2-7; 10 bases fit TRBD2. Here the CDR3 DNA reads TGTGCCAGCAGCTTAGATCTAGCGGGAGCCTACGAGCAGTACTTC. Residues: CASSLDLAGAYEQYF.